What follows describes a single T cell receptor beta chain. Antigen specificity is unknown. The data were taken from a study of a mutant IDH1 vaccine in newly diagnosed glioma. Study context: During weeks 1, 3, 5, 7, 11, 15, 19 and 23, patients received eight vaccinations. Therapy received beforehand was radiotherapy, temozolomide, or both, with most patients given both.

The CDR3 has 15 residues. Per germline, CDR1 LNHDA and CDR2 SQIVND (reference sequence). With 6 bases removed from V and 1 base from J, the gap between germline ends came to 15 bases. The repertoire was sequenced with immunoSEQ multiplex PCR; TCRdb's copy has only in-frame clones and lacks some. The profile covers 29,000 or so clones, with about 85% appearing a single time and roughly 8.2% taken by the ten largest. Time point described: week 23, last vaccination. Topical imiquimod was applied with each vaccine dose, which held 300 ug of mutant IDH1 20-mer peptide. Sequences were derived from PBMCs, sampled from a glioma patient whose treatment included an IDH1 peptide vaccine. This TCR was sampled from a woman under 30 with glioma. The J gene is TRBJ1-1, the V gene TRBV19; the D gene is possibly TRBD1 (5 bases). CDR3 nucleotides: TGTGCCAGTAGGGCCCCCATAGGACAGAACACTGAAGCTTTCTTT. Encoded protein: CASRAPIGQNTEAFF.